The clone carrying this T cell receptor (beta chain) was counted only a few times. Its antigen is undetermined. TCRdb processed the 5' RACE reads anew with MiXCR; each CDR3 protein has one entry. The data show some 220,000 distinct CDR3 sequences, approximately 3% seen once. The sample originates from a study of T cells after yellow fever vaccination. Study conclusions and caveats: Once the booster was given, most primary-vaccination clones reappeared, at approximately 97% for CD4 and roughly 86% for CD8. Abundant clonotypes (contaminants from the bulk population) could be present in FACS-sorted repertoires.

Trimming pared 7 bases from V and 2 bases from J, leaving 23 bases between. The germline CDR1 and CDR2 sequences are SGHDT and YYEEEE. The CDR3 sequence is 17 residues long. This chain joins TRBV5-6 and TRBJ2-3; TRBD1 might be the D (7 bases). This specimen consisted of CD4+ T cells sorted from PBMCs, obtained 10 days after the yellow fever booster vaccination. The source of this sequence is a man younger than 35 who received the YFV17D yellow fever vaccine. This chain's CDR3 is CASQRGGTGAVTDTQYF. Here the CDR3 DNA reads TGTGCCAGCCAAAGGGGAGGCACAGGGGCGGTCACAGATACGCAGTATTTT.